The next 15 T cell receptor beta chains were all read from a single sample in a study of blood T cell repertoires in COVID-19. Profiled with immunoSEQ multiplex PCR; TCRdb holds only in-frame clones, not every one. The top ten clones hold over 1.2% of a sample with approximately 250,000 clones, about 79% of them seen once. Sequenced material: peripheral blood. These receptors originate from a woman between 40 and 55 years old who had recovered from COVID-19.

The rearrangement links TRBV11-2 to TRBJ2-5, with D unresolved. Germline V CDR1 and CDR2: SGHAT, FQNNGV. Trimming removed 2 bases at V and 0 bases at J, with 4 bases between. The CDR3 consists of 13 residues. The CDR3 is CASSLRYQETQYF. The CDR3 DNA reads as TGTGCCAGCAGCTTACGGTACCAAGAGACCCAGTACTTC.

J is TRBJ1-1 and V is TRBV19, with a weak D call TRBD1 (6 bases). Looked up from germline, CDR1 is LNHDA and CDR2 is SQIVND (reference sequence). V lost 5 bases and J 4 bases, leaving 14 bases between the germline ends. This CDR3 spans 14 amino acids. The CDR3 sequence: CASSPGGGVTEAFF. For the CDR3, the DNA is TGTGCCAGTAGTCCCGGGGGGGGCGTCACTGAAGCTTTCTTT.

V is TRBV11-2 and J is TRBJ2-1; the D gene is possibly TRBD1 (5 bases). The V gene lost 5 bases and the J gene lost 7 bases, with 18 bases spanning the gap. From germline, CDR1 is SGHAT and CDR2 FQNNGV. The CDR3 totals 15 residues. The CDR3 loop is CASSHSSDTANEQFF. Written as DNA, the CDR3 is TGTGCCAGCAGCCACTCTTCGGACACGGCAAATGAGCAGTTCTTC.

CDR3 coding DNA: TGTGCCAGCAGCGTTACTAGCGGGGGGTACCAAGAGACCCAGTACTTC. Amino acids: CASSVTSGGYQETQYF. The chain employs TRBV5-5 and TRBJ2-5; TRBD2 agrees at 12 bases. This CDR3 comprises 16 residues. Losses at the gene ends were 4 bases for V and 0 bases for J; bases not matched to a gene: 4. From germline, CDR1 is SGHKS and CDR2 YYEKEE (reference sequence).

CDR3 loop: CASSLFSASSYNEQFF. The CDR3 DNA sequence: TGTGCCAGCAGCTTGTTTTCCGCTAGCTCCTACAATGAGCAGTTCTTC. The chain couples TRBV5-6 to TRBJ2-1; D ambiguous. Trimming took off 1 base at V and 0 bases at J, with 11 bases between the two ends. Germline V gives CDR1 SGHDT, CDR2 YYEEEE. This CDR3 has 16 amino acids.

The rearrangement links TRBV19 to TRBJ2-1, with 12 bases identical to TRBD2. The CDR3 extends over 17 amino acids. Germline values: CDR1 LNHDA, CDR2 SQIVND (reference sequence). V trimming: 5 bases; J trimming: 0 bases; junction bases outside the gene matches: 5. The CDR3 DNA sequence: TGTGCCAGTAGTGTGACTAGCGGGGGCCTCTCCTACAATGAGCAGTTCTTC. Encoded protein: CASSVTSGGLSYNEQFF.

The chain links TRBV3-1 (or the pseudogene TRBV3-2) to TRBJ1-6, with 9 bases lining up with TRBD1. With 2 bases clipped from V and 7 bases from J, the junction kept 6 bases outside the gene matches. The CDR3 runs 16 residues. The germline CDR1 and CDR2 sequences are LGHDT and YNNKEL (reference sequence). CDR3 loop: CASSQRGQGFNSPLHF. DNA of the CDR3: TGTGCCAGCAGCCAACGGGGACAGGGCTTCAATTCACCCCTCCACTTT.

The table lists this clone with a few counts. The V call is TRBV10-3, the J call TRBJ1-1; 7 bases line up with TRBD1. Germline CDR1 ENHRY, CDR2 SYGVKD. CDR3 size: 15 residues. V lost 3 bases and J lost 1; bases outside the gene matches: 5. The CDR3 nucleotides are TGTGCCATCAGTGATGTCCCAGGGGGGAACACTGAAGCTTTCTTT. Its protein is CAISDVPGGNTEAFF.

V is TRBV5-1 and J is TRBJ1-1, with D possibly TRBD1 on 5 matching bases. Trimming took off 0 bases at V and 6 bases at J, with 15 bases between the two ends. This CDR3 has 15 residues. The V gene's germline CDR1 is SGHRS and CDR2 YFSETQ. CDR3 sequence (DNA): TGCGCCAGCAGCTTGGTCCGCCAGGGCCTTTCTGAAGCTTTCTTT. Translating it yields CASSLVRQGLSEAFF.

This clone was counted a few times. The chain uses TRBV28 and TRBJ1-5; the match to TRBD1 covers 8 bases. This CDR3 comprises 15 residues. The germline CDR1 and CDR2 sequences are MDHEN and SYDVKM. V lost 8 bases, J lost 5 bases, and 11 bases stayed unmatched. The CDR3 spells CASLGTGGRHQPQHF. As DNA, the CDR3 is TGTGCCAGCCTGGGTACAGGGGGACGGCATCAGCCCCAGCATTTT.

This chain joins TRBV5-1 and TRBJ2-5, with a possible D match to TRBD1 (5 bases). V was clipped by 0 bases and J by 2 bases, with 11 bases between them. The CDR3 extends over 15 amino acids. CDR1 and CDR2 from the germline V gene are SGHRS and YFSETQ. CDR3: CASSLAGIGQETQYF. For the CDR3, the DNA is TGCGCCAGCAGCTTGGCAGGGATTGGGCAAGAGACCCAGTACTTC. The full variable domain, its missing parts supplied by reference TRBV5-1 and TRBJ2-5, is KAGVTQTPRYLIKTRGQQVTLSCSPISGHRSVSWYQQTPGQGLQFLFEYFSETQRNKGNFPGRFSGRQFSNSRSEMNVSTLELGDSALYLCASSLAGIGQETQYFGPGTRLLVL.

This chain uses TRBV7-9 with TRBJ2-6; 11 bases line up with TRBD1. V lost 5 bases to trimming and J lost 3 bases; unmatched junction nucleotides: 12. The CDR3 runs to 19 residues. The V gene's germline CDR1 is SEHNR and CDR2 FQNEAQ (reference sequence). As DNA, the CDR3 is TGTGCCAGCAGCCAAAGGACAGGGGGCACGTCGGGTGGGGCCAACGTCCTGACTTTC. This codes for CASSQRTGGTSGGANVLTF.

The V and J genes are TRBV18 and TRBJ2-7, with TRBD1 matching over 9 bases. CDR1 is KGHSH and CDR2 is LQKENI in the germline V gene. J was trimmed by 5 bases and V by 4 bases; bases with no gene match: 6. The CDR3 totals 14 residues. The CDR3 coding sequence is TGTGCCAGCTCACTACAGGGGGCGGTGGACGAGCAGTACTTC. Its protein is CASSLQGAVDEQYF.

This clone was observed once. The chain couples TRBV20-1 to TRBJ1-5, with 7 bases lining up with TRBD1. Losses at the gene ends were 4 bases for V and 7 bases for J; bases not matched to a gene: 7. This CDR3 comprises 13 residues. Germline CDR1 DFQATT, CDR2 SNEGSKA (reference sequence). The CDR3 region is CSANDREGQPQHF. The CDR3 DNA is TGCAGTGCTAATGACAGGGAGGGGCAGCCCCAGCATTTT.

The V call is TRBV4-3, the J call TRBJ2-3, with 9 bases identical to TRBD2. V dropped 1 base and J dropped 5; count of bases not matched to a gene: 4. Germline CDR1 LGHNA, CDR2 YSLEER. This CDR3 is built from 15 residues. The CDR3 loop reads CASSQASGVGDTQYF. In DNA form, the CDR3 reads TGCGCCAGCAGCCAAGCTAGCGGGGTGGGAGATACGCAGTATTTT.